These 27 T cell receptor beta chains were sequenced from one sample in a study of blood T cell repertoires in COVID-19. Repertoires were generated with immunoSEQ multiplex PCR, while TCRdb's copy carries only in-frame clones and drops some. The sample yields hundreds of thousands of clones, more than 75% seen once. The material sequenced was peripheral blood. These receptors were taken from a woman aged 60-75 years who had recovered from COVID-19.

The genes are TRBV29-1 and TRBJ2-7; 7 bases line up with TRBD1. Germline CDR1 and CDR2: SQVTM and ANQGSEA. Trimming cost V 6 bases and J 6 bases; bases outside gene matches: 5. This CDR3 is 11 amino acids long. The CDR3 sequence: CSVEGAREQYF. The CDR3 DNA sequence: TGCAGCGTCGAGGGGGCCCGCGAGCAGTACTTC.

V usage is TRBV5-1 and J usage is TRBJ2-7, with 8 bases that match TRBD2. The CDR3 contains 14 residues. V lost 4 bases to trimming and J lost 4 bases; unmatched junction nucleotides: 7. In germline, CDR1 is SGHRS, CDR2 YFSETQ. The CDR3 nucleotides read TGCGCCAGCAGCCTGGGACTAGAACGGTACGAGCAGTACTTC. This gives the protein CASSLGLERYEQYF.

Worth noting for this clone: Germline is not matched at one junction end, which may reflect a read error. This sequence joins TRBV28 and TRBJ2-1; 13 bases line up with TRBD2. This CDR3 has 15 amino acids. Germline V lookup: CDR1 MDHEN, CDR2 SYDVKM. The CDR3 spells CASSLTTSGGAMRIF. The DNA of the CDR3 is TGTGCCAGCAGTTTAACTACTAGCGGGGGGGCCATGAGAATCTTC.

The V gene is TRBV5-6, the J gene TRBJ1-2; D not certain. Germline CDR1 SGHDT, CDR2 YYEEEE. The ends were cut back, 2 bases at V and 4 bases at J, with 9 bases in the middle. This CDR3 has 13 residues. CDR3 coding DNA: TGTGCCAGCAGCTTTTTTAGTGCCTATGGCTACACCTTC. This gives the protein CASSFFSAYGYTF. Complete variable domain (other parts from reference TRBV5-6 and TRBJ1-2): DAGVTQSPTHLIKTRGQQVTLRCSPKSGHDTVSWYQQALGQGPQFIFQYYEEEERQRGNFPDRFSGHQFPNYSSELNVNALLLGDSALYLCASSFFSAYGYTFGSGTRLTVV.

The chain employs TRBV4-2 and TRBJ1-6, with a tentative D call TRBD1 (6 bases). The CDR3 runs 15 residues. CDR1 and CDR2 from the germline V gene are LGHNA and YNFKEQ. Trimming took off 8 bases at V and 7 bases at J, with 18 bases between the two ends. CDR3 coding DNA: TGTGCCAGCCGACCAACAGGGTCCAAAAATTCACCCCTCCACTTT. Its translation: CASRPTGSKNSPLHF.

V gene TRBV27 combines with J gene TRBJ2-6; 9 positions agree with TRBD1. The CDR3 has 18 residues. Germline CDR1 and CDR2: MNHEY and SMNVEV (reference sequence). V was pared by 5 bases and J by 1 base, with 9 bases of the junction left unmatched. CDR3: CASSRWTGEVSGANVLTF. The CDR3 bases are TGTGCCAGCAGTCGCTGGACAGGGGAGGTGTCTGGGGCCAACGTCCTGACTTTC.

This clone was observed a single time. The gene calls are TRBV7-3 and TRBJ1-2, with 12 bases lining up with TRBD1. The ends lost 5 bases at V and 4 bases at J; junction bases unmatched: 5. The CDR3 consists of 15 residues. From germline, CDR1 is SGHTA and CDR2 FQGTGA. CDR3 nucleotides: TGTGCCAGCAGCGCAGGGACAGGGGGCGTCTATGGCTACACCTTC. This encodes CASSAGTGGVYGYTF.

The chain recombines TRBV5-1 with TRBJ1-1, with TRBD1 matching over 7 bases. This CDR3 has 15 amino acids. Losses at the gene ends were 4 bases for V and 4 bases for J; bases not matched to a gene: 10. CDR1 is SGHRS, CDR2 YFSETQ, per germline. The CDR3 sequence: CASSIPGTVSTEAFF. The DNA for the CDR3 is TGCGCCAGCAGCATACCCGGGACAGTGAGCACTGAAGCTTTCTTT.

The rearrangement links TRBV9 to TRBJ2-3; TRBD2 matches at 11 bases. V trimming: 4 bases; J trimming: 3 bases; junction bases outside the gene matches: 10. The CDR3 has 17 residues. Germline-derived CDR1 and CDR2 are SGDLS and YYNGEE. CDR3 DNA sequence: TGTGCCAGCAGCTCCTACCCCGTAGCGGGGGGGACAGATACGCAGTATTTT. Residues: CASSSYPVAGGTDTQYF.

Many counts were recorded for this clone. CDR3 sequence reads: CASSLIRGSSTDTQYF. In DNA, the CDR3 is TGTGCCAGCAGCTTGATTCGGGGGTCTAGCACAGATACGCAGTATTTT. The rearrangement joins TRBV7-3 to TRBJ2-3, with D perhaps TRBD2 (6 bases). The germline V and J ends were trimmed by 3 bases and 0 bases, with 13 bases remaining between them. The CDR3 length is 16 residues. CDR1 is SGHTA and CDR2 is FQGTGA in the germline V gene. The full variable domain, completed using reference TRBV7-3 and TRBJ2-3, is GAGVSQTPSNKVTEKGKYVELRCDPISGHTALYWYRQSLGQGPEFLIYFQGTGAADDSGLPNDRFFAVRPEGSVSTLKIQRTERGDSAVYLCASSLIRGSSTDTQYFGPGTRLTVL.

This chain joins TRBV19 and TRBJ2-1; TRBD2 matches at 10 bases. The germline CDR1 and CDR2 sequences are LNHDA and SQIVND (reference sequence). The CDR3 contains 16 residues. V gave up 5 bases and J gave up 2 bases; unmatched junction bases: 6. CDR3 residues: CASSPTSGGAYNEQFF. The CDR3 coding sequence is TGTGCCAGTAGTCCGACCAGCGGGGGGGCCTACAATGAGCAGTTCTTC. The complete variable domain, with remaining parts taken from reference TRBV19 and TRBJ2-1, reads DGGITQSPKYLFRKEGQNVTLSCEQNLNHDAMYWYRQDPGQGLRLIYYSQIVNDFQKGDIAEGYSVSREKKESFPLTVTSAQKNPTAFYLCASSPTSGGAYNEQFFGPGTRLTVL.

The CDR3 reads CASSQAGQGLREKLFF. CDR3 nucleotide sequence: TGTGCCAGCAGCCAAGCCGGACAGGGCTTAAGAGAAAAACTGTTTTTT. The chain joins TRBV28 to TRBJ1-4, with 8 bases that match TRBD1. Germline V gene lookup returns CDR1 MDHEN and CDR2 SYDVKM. The trim removed 6 bases at V and 8 bases at J, leaving 14 bases unmatched. The CDR3 has 16 amino acids.

This chain uses TRBV19 with TRBJ2-3, with D perhaps TRBD2 (6 bases). In germline, CDR1 is LNHDA, CDR2 SQIVND (reference sequence). The CDR3 spans 14 residues. The V end lost 6 bases, the J end lost 2 bases, and 12 bases lay between the germline ends. DNA for the CDR3: TGTGCCAGTAGGGGGGAGGTATTCACAGATACGCAGTATTTT. Its protein is CASRGEVFTDTQYF.

This clone has only one observation. The rearrangement joins TRBV5-4 to TRBJ1-2, with D tentatively TRBD1 (6 bases). V was pared by 3 bases and J by 10 bases, with 16 bases between. The germline CDR1 and CDR2 sequences are SGHNT and YYREEE (reference sequence). This CDR3 has 13 residues. The CDR3 sequence: CASSSRGVPVYTF. The CDR3 DNA sequence: TGTGCCAGCAGCTCCAGGGGCGTCCCAGTCTACACCTTC.

The chain employs TRBV15 and TRBJ2-7; 9 bases match TRBD2. Germline V lookup: CDR1 LNHNV, CDR2 YYDKDF (reference sequence). With V trimmed by 0 bases and J by 5 bases, 2 bases remained unmatched. This CDR3 comprises 14 residues. The CDR3 DNA reads TGTGCCACCAGCAGAGATGCGGGGGGGAACGAGCAGTACTTC. Amino acids: CATSRDAGGNEQYF. The whole variable domain, filled in from reference TRBV15 and TRBJ2-7, reads DAMVIQNPRYQVTQFGKPVTLSCSQTLNHNVMYWYQQKSSQAPKLLFHYYDKDFNNEADTPDNFQSRRPNTSFCFLDIRSPGLGDTAMYLCATSRDAGGNEQYFGPGTRLTVT.

The chain is built from TRBV11-3 and TRBJ2-7; D gene ambiguous. Germline V gives CDR1 SGHNT, CDR2 YENEEA. V lost 1 base and J 5 bases, leaving 6 bases between the germline ends. The CDR3 is 12 amino acids. The CDR3 sequence is CASSLAGNEQYF. CDR3 sequence (DNA): TGTGCCAGCAGCTTAGCAGGAAACGAGCAGTACTTC. Looking up the rest from reference TRBV11-3 and TRBJ2-7 gives the full variable domain: EAGVVQSPRYKIIEKKQPVAFWCNPISGHNTLYWYLQNLGQGPELLIRYENEEAVDDSQLPKDRFSAERLKGVDSTLKIQPAELGDSAVYLCASSLAGNEQYFGPGTRLTVT.

V and J are TRBV5-6 and TRBJ1-1; D gene ambiguous. From germline, CDR1 is SGHDT and CDR2 YYEEEE. V gave up 4 bases and J gave up 4 bases, with 14 bases separating them. The length of the CDR3 is 14 residues. The CDR3 bases are TGTGCCAGCAGCCCATACGCGAGTTTCACTGAAGCTTTCTTT. Amino acids: CASSPYASFTEAFF.

V is TRBV5-4 and J is TRBJ2-4; 8 nucleotides align to TRBD1. Trimming at V came to 4 bases and at J to 7 bases, leaving 4 bases not matched to a gene. CDR1 SGHNT and CDR2 YYREEE come from the germline V gene (reference sequence). CDR3 length: 13 residues. The CDR3 coding sequence is TGTGCCAGCAGCCAAGGACAGGGCAACATTCAGTACTTC. Encoded protein: CASSQGQGNIQYF.

This chain connects TRBV11-3 to TRBJ2-5; 8 bases align to TRBD1. Germline CDR1 is SGHNT and CDR2 is YENEEA. Germline trimming cut 5 bases from V and 2 bases from J; bases unmatched to any gene: 7. The CDR3 totals 15 residues. In DNA form, the CDR3 reads TGTGCCAGCAGCCTCGGACAGGGCACACAAGAGACCCAGTACTTC. It specifies CASSLGQGTQETQYF.

The chain combines TRBV5-1 with TRBJ2-1, with TRBD1 identical over 8 bases. The CDR3 runs 15 residues. The J segment lost 6 bases and the V segment lost 5 bases, leaving 10 bases of the junction unmatched. Germline values: CDR1 SGHRS, CDR2 YFSETQ. The CDR3 DNA follows: TGCGCCAGCAGACCAGGGGGCTCTCCGCCCAATGAGCAGTTCTTC. Translating it yields CASRPGGSPPNEQFF.

With respect to this clone: A read error may account for a junction end that differs from germline. The chain employs TRBV7-7 and TRBJ1-5; D uncertain. This CDR3 is 13 amino acids long. The V gene's germline CDR1 is SSHAT and CDR2 FNYEAQ (reference sequence). CDR3 residues: CASSLSDNQPQHF. The CDR3 DNA is TGTGCTAGCAGCCTCTCAGACAATCAGCCCCAGCATTTT.

In its sample, this clone was seen once. The chain recombines TRBV10-3 with TRBJ1-2, with TRBD1 matching over 10 bases. The CDR3 consists of 13 residues. Trimming cost V 6 bases and J 6 bases; bases outside gene matches: 4. The germline V gene has CDR1 ENHRY and CDR2 SYGVKD. The CDR3 protein is CAIRTGGLDGYTF. The CDR3, as DNA: TGTGCCATCAGGACAGGGGGCTTGGATGGCTACACCTTC.

The V gene is TRBV6-5, the J gene TRBJ2-2; D is uncertain. Between the trimmed V and J ends, which lost 10 bases and 0 bases, there was a span of 9 bases. The CDR3 is 13 residues long. Looked up from germline, CDR1 is MNHEY and CDR2 is SVGAGI. This CDR3 is CAIRTANTGELFF. In DNA, the CDR3 is TGTGCCATACGAACAGCGAACACCGGGGAGCTGTTTTTT.

This sequence joins TRBV2 and TRBJ1-2; 8 positions agree with TRBD1. CDR1 SNHLY and CDR2 FYNNEI come from the germline V gene. Trimming removed 4 bases from V and 7 bases from J; junction bases left unmatched: 8. The CDR3 runs 14 residues. The chain's CDR3 is CASSGNRGTSGYTF. The CDR3 DNA reads TGTGCCAGCAGTGGAAACAGGGGGACCAGTGGCTACACCTTC.

V is TRBV6-5 and J is TRBJ1-1; possible D gene TRBD1, 5 bases. The length of the CDR3 is 15 residues. V lost 2 bases to trimming and J lost 6 bases, with 16 bases between them. Germline CDR1 MNHEY, CDR2 SVGAGI. CDR3 protein: CASSYMPGSFSEAFF. The CDR3 nucleotides are TGTGCCAGCAGTTACATGCCAGGGTCTTTCTCTGAAGCTTTCTTT.

The chain couples TRBV5-1 to TRBJ2-3, with TRBD2 matching 7 bases. The ends lost 1 base at V and 2 bases at J; junction bases unmatched: 4. The germline CDR1 and CDR2 sequences are SGHRS and YFSETQ. The CDR3 has 15 residues. The CDR3 DNA follows: TGCGCCAGCAGCTTGACCGGGGGGTACACAGATACGCAGTATTTT. This gives the protein CASSLTGGYTDTQYF.

The chain carries TRBV28 and TRBJ1-3; 9 positions match TRBD1. The V segment lost 4 bases and the J segment 7 bases; nucleotides outside the gene matches: 8. Germline V gene sequence: CDR1 MDHEN, CDR2 SYDVKM. This CDR3 is 15 amino acids long. The CDR3 here is CASSWGDRAWNTIYF. DNA for the CDR3: TGTGCCAGCAGTTGGGGGGACAGGGCATGGAACACCATATATTTT.